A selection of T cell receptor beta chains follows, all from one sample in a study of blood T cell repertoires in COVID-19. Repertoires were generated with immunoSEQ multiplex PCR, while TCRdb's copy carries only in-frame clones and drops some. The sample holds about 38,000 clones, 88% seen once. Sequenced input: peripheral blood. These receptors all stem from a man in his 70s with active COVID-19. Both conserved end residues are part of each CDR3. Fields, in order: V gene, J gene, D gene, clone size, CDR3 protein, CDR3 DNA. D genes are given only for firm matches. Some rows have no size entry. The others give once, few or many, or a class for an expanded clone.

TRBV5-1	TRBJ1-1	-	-	CASAPLGRNTEAFF	TGCGCCAGCGCACCTCTAGGCAGGAACACTGAAGCTTTCTTT
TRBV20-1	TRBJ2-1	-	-	CSASPLPYNEQFF	TGCAGTGCTAGTCCACTCCCCTACAATGAGCAGTTCTTC
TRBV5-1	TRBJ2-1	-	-	CASLPGDPPRNEQFF	TGCGCCAGCCTCCCTGGTGACCCCCCGCGGAATGAGCAGTTCTTC
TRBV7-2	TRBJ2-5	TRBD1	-	CASSSNRGQETQYF	TGTGCCAGCAGCTCCAACAGGGGGCAAGAGACCCAGTACTTC
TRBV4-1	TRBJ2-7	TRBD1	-	CASSSRDRDYEQYF	TGCGCCAGCAGCTCCCGGGACAGGGACTACGAGCAGTACTTC
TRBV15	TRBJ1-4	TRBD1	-	CATSRGGTAEKLFF	TGTGCCACCAGCAGAGGAGGGACAGCTGAAAAACTGTTTTTT
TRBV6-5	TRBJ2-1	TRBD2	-	CASIGLAGSEQFF	TGTGCCAGCATAGGACTAGCGGGATCTGAGCAGTTCTTC
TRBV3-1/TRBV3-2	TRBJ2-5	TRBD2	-	CASSQNSGRVETQYF	TGTGCCAGCAGCCAAAATAGCGGGAGGGTAGAGACCCAGTACTTC
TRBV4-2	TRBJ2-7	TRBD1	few	CASSVNRGLGPRSSYEQYF	TGTGCCAGCAGCGTCAACAGGGGGCTTGGGCCGCGAAGCTCCTACGAGCAGTACTTC
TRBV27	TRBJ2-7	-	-	CASSLKGLINYEQYF	TGTGCCAGCAGTCTAAAGGGGCTGATCAACTACGAGCAGTACTTC
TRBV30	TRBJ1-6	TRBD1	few	CAWMGQVFYNSPLHF	TGTGCCTGGATGGGACAGGTTTTCTATAATTCACCCCTCCACTTT
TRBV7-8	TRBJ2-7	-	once	CASSLERPDYEQYF	TGTGCCAGCAGCTTAGAGCGCCCGGACTACGAGCAGTACTTC
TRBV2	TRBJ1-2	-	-	CASSETRVRGYTF	TGTGCCAGCAGTGAAACCCGGGTAAGAGGCTACACCTTC
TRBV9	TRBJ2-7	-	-	CASSVGSTGSYEQYF	TGTGCCAGCAGCGTAGGAAGTACAGGCTCCTACGAGCAGTACTTC
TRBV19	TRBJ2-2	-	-	CASRGDIYTGELFF	TGTGCCAGTAGGGGGGACATCTACACCGGGGAGCTGTTTTTT
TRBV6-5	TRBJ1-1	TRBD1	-	CASSSPDRVHTEAFF	TGTGCCAGCAGTTCCCCGGACAGGGTGCACACTGAAGCTTTCTTT
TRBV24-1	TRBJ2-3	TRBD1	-	CATGKTGGLTDTQYF	TGTGCCACCGGTAAGACAGGGGGCCTCACAGATACGCAGTATTTT
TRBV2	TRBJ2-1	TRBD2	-	CASSVPSGGLPPYNEQFF	TGTGCCAGCAGTGTACCTAGCGGGGGGCTACCCCCCTACAATGAGCAGTTCTTC
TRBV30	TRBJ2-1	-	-	CAWSVNRNNEQFF	TGTGCCTGGAGTGTTAACAGAAACAATGAGCAGTTCTTC
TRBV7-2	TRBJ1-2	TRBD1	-	CASSLDATGVGYTF	TGTGCCAGCAGCTTAGATGCGACAGGGGTAGGCTACACCTTC
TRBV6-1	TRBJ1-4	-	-	CASSEFRVNEKLFF	TGTGCCAGCAGTGAGTTCCGGGTGAATGAAAAACTGTTTTTT
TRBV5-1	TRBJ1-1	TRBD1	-	CASSIAGTGNTEAFF	TGCGCCAGCAGCATAGCCGGGACAGGGAACACTGAAGCTTTCTTT
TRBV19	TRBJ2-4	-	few	CASSPLLRQNIQYF	TGTGCCAGTAGTCCCCTCCTTCGTCAAAACATTCAGTACTTC
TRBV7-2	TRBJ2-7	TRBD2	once	CASSLGRTSGSNEQYF	TGTGCCAGCAGCTTAGGCCGGACTAGCGGGAGTAACGAGCAGTACTTC
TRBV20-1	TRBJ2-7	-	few	CSASVFYEQYF	TGCAGTGCTAGCGTGTTCTACGAGCAGTACTTC
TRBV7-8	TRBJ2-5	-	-	CASSLVQAGETQYF	TGTGCCAGCAGCTTAGTGCAAGCGGGCGAGACCCAGTACTTC
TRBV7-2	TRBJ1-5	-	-	CASRDQGFNQPQHF	TGTGCCAGCAGGGATCAGGGGTTCAATCAGCCCCAGCATTTT
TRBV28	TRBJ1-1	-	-	CAGAGGQVPTEAFF	TGTGCCGGTGCGGGTGGGCAGGTCCCCACTGAAGCTTTCTTT
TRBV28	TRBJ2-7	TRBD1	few	CASSPRQGGRREQYF	TGTGCCAGCAGTCCCCGACAGGGTGGGAGACGCGAGCAGTACTTC
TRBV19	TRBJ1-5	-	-	CASSIDPQGNQPQHF	TGTGCCAGTAGTATAGATCCCCAGGGGAACCAGCCCCAGCATTTT
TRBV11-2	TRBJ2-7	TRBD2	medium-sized	CASSSLAGGPRGYEQYF	TGTGCCAGCAGCTCTCTAGCGGGGGGGCCAAGGGGCTACGAGCAGTACTTC
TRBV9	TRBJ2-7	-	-	CASSVAQGSLYEQYF	TGTGCCAGCAGCGTAGCTCAGGGTAGCCTCTACGAGCAGTACTTC
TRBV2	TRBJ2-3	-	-	CASSVTLQGPDTQYF	TGTGCCAGCAGTGTTACCTTACAGGGCCCAGATACGCAGTATTTT
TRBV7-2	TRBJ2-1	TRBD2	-	CASSLVPSGTSGINEQFF	TGTGCCAGCAGCTTAGTCCCCTCCGGGACTAGCGGGATTAATGAGCAGTTCTTC
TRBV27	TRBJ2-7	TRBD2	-	CASSFGLPSGRVYEQYF	TGTGCCAGCAGTTTCGGGCTCCCCAGCGGGAGGGTCTACGAGCAGTACTTC
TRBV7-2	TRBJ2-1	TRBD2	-	CASSKVRGDEQFF	TGTGCCAGCAGCAAAGTTCGGGGGGATGAGCAGTTCTTC
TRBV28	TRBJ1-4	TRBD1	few	CASSSPGQGTTNEKLFF	TGTGCCAGCAGCTCCCCGGGACAGGGAACCACTAATGAAAAACTGTTTTTT
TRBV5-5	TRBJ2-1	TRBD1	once	CASRPRDRGPNEQFF	TGTGCCAGCAGACCCCGGGACAGGGGACCGAATGAGCAGTTCTTC
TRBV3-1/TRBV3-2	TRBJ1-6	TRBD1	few	CASSQDQGALLNSPLHF	TGTGCCAGCAGCCAAGATCAGGGGGCTCTTTTGAATTCACCCCTCCACTTT
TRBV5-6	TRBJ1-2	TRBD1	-	CASSGNRGPYGYTF	TGTGCCAGCAGCGGGAACAGGGGGCCCTATGGCTACACCTTC
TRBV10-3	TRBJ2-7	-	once	CAISQTSSSYEQYF	TGTGCCATCAGTCAGACATCGAGCTCCTACGAGCAGTACTTC
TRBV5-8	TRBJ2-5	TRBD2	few	CASSSPPGLAQETQYF	TGTGCCAGCAGCTCTCCCCCGGGACTAGCGCAAGAGACCCAGTACTTC
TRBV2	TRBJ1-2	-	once	CASSGVLGGYTF	TGTGCCAGCAGTGGGGTCTTGGGCGGCTACACCTTC
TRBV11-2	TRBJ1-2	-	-	CASSLGGTNYGYTF	TGTGCCAGCAGCTTAGGGGGCACTAACTATGGCTACACCTTC
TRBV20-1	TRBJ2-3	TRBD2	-	CSARDRLGLLF	TGCAGTGCTAGAGATCGGTTGGGACTACTTTTT
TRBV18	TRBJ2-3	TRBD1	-	CASSPLRDRGGDTQYF	TGTGCCAGCTCACCTCTCCGGGACAGGGGGGGAGATACGCAGTATTTT
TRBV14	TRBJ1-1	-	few	CASSLLLTGNMNTEAFF	TGTGCCAGCAGCCTCCTGCTGACAGGAAACATGAACACTGAAGCTTTCTTT
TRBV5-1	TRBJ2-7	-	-	CASSLVGANYEQYF	TGCGCCAGCAGCTTGGTAGGGGCCAACTACGAGCAGTACTTC
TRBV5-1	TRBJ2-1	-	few	CASRAEAYNEQFF	TGCGCCAGCAGGGCGGAAGCCTACAATGAGCAGTTCTTC
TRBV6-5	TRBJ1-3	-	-	CASRQLDRSGNTIYF	TGTGCCAGCAGACAGCTTGACAGATCTGGAAACACCATATATTTT
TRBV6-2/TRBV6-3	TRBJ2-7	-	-	CASSLRAARTQYF	TGTGCCAGCAGTTTGAGGGCAGCGAGAACGCAGTACTTC
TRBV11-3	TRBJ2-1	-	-	CASSLDGSRYEQFF	TGTGCCAGCAGCTTAGATGGGAGTCGCTATGAGCAGTTCTTC
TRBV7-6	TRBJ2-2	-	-	CASSSGTSNTGELFF	TGTGCCAGCAGCTCCGGGACTTCTAACACCGGGGAGCTGTTTTTT